These 11 T cell receptor beta chains were sequenced from one sample in a study of blood T cells in healthy people across ages. A J-beta primer mix and a sample-barcoded 5' primer were used in a second PCR of about 7 to 12 cycles. TCRdb recomputed calls from the 5' RACE reads with MiXCR, one row per CDR3 protein. The sample has hundreds of thousands of distinct CDR3 sequences; roughly 60% are singletons. The source material was blood. These receptors were taken from a man aged 25 to 40 in good health.

This clonotype was observed a handful of times. The CDR3 here is CASSVQVNYGYTF. CDR3 nucleotide sequence: TGCGCCAGCAGCGTCCAGGTTAACTATGGCTACACCTTC. The gene calls are TRBV4-3 and TRBJ1-2; D remains unclear. V lost 5 bases, J lost 1 base, and 8 bases lay in between. Germline V gives CDR1 LGHNA, CDR2 YSLEER. The CDR3 loop spans 13 amino acids.

The V and J genes are TRBV29-1 and TRBJ2-7, with 7 bases fitting TRBD1. V was clipped by 4 bases and J by 2 bases; unmatched bases: 8. Germline CDR1 SQVTM, CDR2 ANQGSEA. The CDR3 loop spans 14 amino acids. The chain's CDR3 is CSVVETGVTYEQYF. The CDR3, as DNA: TGCAGCGTTGTAGAAACAGGGGTGACCTACGAGCAGTACTTC.

CDR3 DNA: TGTGCCAGCAGTTCGTTCACAGGGGGGGGGACAGATACGCAGTATTTT. As protein: CASSSFTGGGTDTQYF. J is TRBJ2-3 and V is TRBV28, with a weak D call TRBD1 (8 bases). Germline CDR1 MDHEN, CDR2 SYDVKM. This CDR3 contains 16 residues. V was cut by 4 bases and J by 3 bases, with 17 bases left in between.

This sequence joins TRBV20-1 and TRBJ2-1; the D gene could be TRBD1 or TRBD2 (6 bases each). CDR3 length: 14 residues. V lost 4 bases and J 0 bases, leaving 10 bases between the germline ends. Germline-derived CDR1 and CDR2 are DFQATT and SNEGSKA (reference sequence). CDR3 sequence (DNA): TGCAGTGCTATAGAGGGGGGCTCCTACAATGAGCAGTTCTTC. As protein: CSAIEGGSYNEQFF.

The sample holds a few counts of this clonotype. The rearrangement uses TRBV7-8 and TRBJ2-7; 8 bases line up with TRBD2. The DNA end lines up better with TRBJ2-5; the J call may be wrong. Germline CDR1 reads SGHVS; CDR2 reads FQNEAQ. This CDR3 has 14 amino acids. Here the CDR3 reads CASSPLASGETQYF. CDR3 coding DNA: TGTGCCAGCAGCCCCCTTGCTAGCGGGGAGACCCAGTACTTC.

The genes are TRBV5-6 and TRBJ2-4; D ambiguous. The CDR3 is 12 residues long. Germline V CDR1 and CDR2: SGHDT, YYEEEE. Trimming pared 0 bases from V and 13 bases from J, leaving 11 bases between. Written as DNA, the CDR3 is TGTGCCAGCAGCTTGGATCGCTACCGGCAGTACTTC. Translated, it gives CASSLDRYRQYF.

The chain combines TRBV5-1 with TRBJ2-1; no reliable D call. The germline V gene encodes CDR1 SGHRS and CDR2 YFSETQ. The CDR3 length is 16 residues. With 1 base removed from V and 8 bases from J, the gap between germline ends came to 19 bases. In DNA form, the CDR3 reads TGCGCCAGCAGCTTGAACAGTCGCGCGCTTCTCCATGAGCAGTTCTTC. Amino acid sequence: CASSLNSRALLHEQFF.

This clonotype has a handful of counts. The chain combines TRBV7-2 with TRBJ2-1, with D perhaps matching TRBD2 (6 bases). The CDR3 extends over 13 amino acids. Germline V gene data show CDR1 as SGHTA and CDR2 as FQGNSA. Trimming stripped 4 bases from V and 10 bases from J, with 14 bases between. CDR3 residues: CASSWDSSREQFF. CDR3 DNA: TGTGCCAGCAGCTGGGACTCCTCCCGCGAGCAGTTCTTC.

This clonotype showed up just once. The chain joins TRBV29-1 to TRBJ1-2, with D possibly being TRBD1 (5 bases). V lost 7 bases, J lost 6 bases, and 15 bases lay in between. CDR3 size: 12 residues. Germline values: CDR1 SQVTM, CDR2 ANQGSEA. CDR3 sequence: CSGAGTPHGYTF. DNA for the CDR3: TGCAGCGGAGCCGGGACTCCCCATGGCTACACCTTC.

The chain links TRBV27 to TRBJ1-3; D is undetermined. In germline, CDR1 is MNHEY, CDR2 SMNVEV (reference sequence). Deletions cut 8 bases from V and 0 bases from J, with 5 bases between. The CDR3 is made up of 12 amino acids. The CDR3 nucleotides read TGTGCCAGCGCCGACTCTGGAAACACCATATATTTT. This translates into CASADSGNTIYF.

This clonotype has more than one count but fewer than ten. The chain's CDR3 is CASSTPRIRGNEKLFF. In nucleotides, the CDR3 is TGTGCCAGCAGCACACCCCGGATCAGGGGGAATGAAAAACTGTTTTTT. This rearrangement joins TRBV14 to TRBJ1-4; 7 positions match TRBD1. Germline V CDR1 and CDR2: SGHDN, FVKESK. CDR3 length equals 16 residues. With 5 bases clipped from V and 5 bases from J, the junction kept 11 bases outside the gene matches.